This is a list of T cell receptor beta chains from one sample in a study of T cell responses to AZD1222 COVID-19 vaccine. Some clones are missing from TCRdb's copy, which holds only in-frame ones; the method was immunoSEQ multiplex PCR. This sample has approximately 110,000 clones, with more than 75% found just once. Sequencing was performed on peripheral blood, taken on day 0 of AZD1222 vaccination. Receptors originate from an adult in good health. Each CDR3 is given with its conserved first and last residue. The D gene is left open where the match is weak. The listing skips clone size in some rows; elsewhere it reads once, few, many or a size class.

J,V,D,size,DNA,CDR3
TRBJ2-3,TRBV7-2,NA,NA,TGTGCCAGCAGCCTTTCGGGGTTTGGAGATACGCAGTATTTT,CASSLSGFGDTQYF
TRBJ2-1,TRBV30,NA,NA,TGTGCCTGGAGTGTAGAGGGAACCTCCTACAATGAGCAGTTCTTC,CAWSVEGTSYNEQFF
TRBJ2-1,TRBV21-1,NA,NA,TGTGCCAGCAGCGCAGGGCCTCTAGCGGGAGCACCTTATGAGCAGTTCTTC,CASSAGPLAGAPYEQFF
TRBJ1-6,TRBV5-6,NA,NA,TGTGCCAGCAGCAACCAGTATTTCCAAAACGATTCACCCCTCCACTTT,CASSNQYFQNDSPLHF
TRBJ2-3,TRBV24-1,TRBD2,NA,TGTGCCACCAGTGAAAAAGCGGGAGGGGGAGATACGCAGTATTTT,CATSEKAGGGDTQYF
TRBJ2-5,TRBV5-6,NA,NA,TGTGCCAGCAGCTGGAGCCGGGACAACCAAGAGACCCAGTACTTC,CASSWSRDNQETQYF
TRBJ1-2,TRBV14,NA,NA,TGTGCCAGCAGCCAGGAGTGGACACCCTATGGCTACACCTTC,CASSQEWTPYGYTF
TRBJ2-2,TRBV15,NA,NA,TGTGCCACCAGCAGTACAGGGATGAACACCGGGGAGCTGTTTTTT,CATSSTGMNTGELFF
TRBJ1-3,TRBV11-3,NA,many,TGTGCCAGCAGCTCAAGCATCTCTACTGGAAACACCATATATTTT,CASSSSISTGNTIYF
TRBJ1-4,TRBV25-1,NA,once,TGTGCCAGCAGTGAGTTGGCAGGGACGGAAACTAATGAAAAACTGTTTTTT,CASSELAGTETNEKLFF
TRBJ2-7,TRBV7-9,TRBD1,NA,TGTGCCAGCAGCCCTTCGGACAGGGAGGCCCACGAGCAGTACTTC,CASSPSDREAHEQYF
TRBJ2-3,TRBV19,TRBD2,NA,TGTGCCAGTAGTACAAGTCCCCCGACGGGGGGGTTCACAGATACGCAGTATTTT,CASSTSPPTGGFTDTQYF
TRBJ1-2,TRBV27,NA,NA,TGTGCCAGCAGTAAATGGGGTGGGCCCGAAAGTCCTTATGGCTACACCTTC,CASSKWGGPESPYGYTF
TRBJ2-3,TRBV9,NA,few,TGTGCCAGCAGCGACGGGGTCGCTAGCACAGATACGCAGTATTTT,CASSDGVASTDTQYF
TRBJ2-2,TRBV12-3/TRBV12-4,NA,NA,TGTGCCAGCAGTTTAAGGCGTACCGGGGAGCTGTTTTTT,CASSLRRTGELFF
TRBJ2-5,TRBV7-8,TRBD1,NA,TGTGCCAGCAACCCGGGACAGGTGGGGGTCGAGACCCAGTACTTC,CASNPGQVGVETQYF
TRBJ2-3,TRBV30,TRBD1,NA,TGTGCCTGGAGTGAACTCGGGACAGGCAATACAGATACGCAGTATTTT,CAWSELGTGNTDTQYF
TRBJ1-2,TRBV11-2,NA,NA,TGTGCCAGCAGCTTAGGAGGGCTCTATGGCTACACCTTC,CASSLGGLYGYTF
TRBJ2-7,TRBV7-3,NA,NA,TGTGCCAGCAGCTTATCCAGTAACTACGAGCAGTACTTC,CASSLSSNYEQYF
TRBJ1-4,TRBV28,NA,NA,TGTGCCAGCCGTGTGGGGGGGGCTAATGAAAAACTGTTTTTT,CASRVGGANEKLFF
TRBJ1-5,TRBV2,NA,NA,TGTGCCAGCAGTGAAGGGGGTAATAGCAATCAGCCCCAGCATTTT,CASSEGGNSNQPQHF
TRBJ2-1,TRBV9,TRBD1,NA,TGTGCCAGCAGCGCTACAGGGGCGAACAATGAGCAGTTCTTC,CASSATGANNEQFF
TRBJ2-7,TRBV6-2/TRBV6-3,NA,NA,TGTGCCAGCAGTACCAGCTCCTACGAGCAGTACTTC,CASSTSSYEQYF
TRBJ2-4,TRBV7-2,NA,NA,TGTGCCAGCAGCTTAGCAGGACAGTCGGACATTCAGTACTTC,CASSLAGQSDIQYF
TRBJ2-7,TRBV21-1,NA,NA,TGTGCCAGCAGCAATCGGGCGAGGGGGGACGAGCAGTACTTC,CASSNRARGDEQYF
TRBJ2-1,TRBV11-3,NA,NA,TGTGCCAGCAGCTTAGTCGGGAGAAGATACAATGAGCAGTTCTTC,CASSLVGRRYNEQFF
TRBJ2-3,TRBV19,TRBD2,NA,TGTGCCAGTAGCGTTAGCGGGAGAGGTCTTAGCACAGATACGCAGTATTTT,CASSVSGRGLSTDTQYF
TRBJ2-1,TRBV13,TRBD2,NA,TGTGCCAGCAGCTTAGGCGTGCCTGGACTAGCGTCCCAGTGGCAGTTCTTC,CASSLGVPGLASQWQFF
TRBJ2-7,TRBV2,TRBD1,once,TGTGCCAGCAGTCGGACAGGGGTGGTTGAGCAGTACTTC,CASSRTGVVEQYF
TRBJ1-4,TRBV4-1,NA,NA,TGCGCCAGCAGCCAAGATGGCCTAGTTCGGCTGTTTTTT,CASSQDGLVRLFF
TRBJ2-7,TRBV23-1,TRBD2,NA,TGCGCCAGCAGTGGACTAGCGGGACACGAGCAGTACTTC,CASSGLAGHEQYF
TRBJ2-1,TRBV7-3,TRBD2,NA,TGTGCCAGCAGCTCTGGGACTAGCGGGGGAAGCTACAATGAGCAGTTCTTC,CASSSGTSGGSYNEQFF
TRBJ2-1,TRBV7-2,NA,NA,TGTGCCAGCAGCTCAGCCGACCGGGTAAAGCAGTTCTTC,CASSSADRVKQFF